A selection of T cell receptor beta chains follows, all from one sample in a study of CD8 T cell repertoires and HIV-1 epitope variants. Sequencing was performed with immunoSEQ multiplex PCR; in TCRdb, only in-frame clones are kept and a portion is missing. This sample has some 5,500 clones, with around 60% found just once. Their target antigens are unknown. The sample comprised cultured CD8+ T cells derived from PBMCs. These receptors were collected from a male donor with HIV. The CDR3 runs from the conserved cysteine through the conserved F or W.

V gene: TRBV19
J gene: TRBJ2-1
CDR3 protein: CASSIELGYNEQFF

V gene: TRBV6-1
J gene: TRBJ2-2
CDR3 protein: CASSQGTGELFF

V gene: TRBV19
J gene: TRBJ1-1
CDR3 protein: CASRYGNTEAFF

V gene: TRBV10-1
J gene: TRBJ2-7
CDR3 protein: CASSPSRLGSYEQYF

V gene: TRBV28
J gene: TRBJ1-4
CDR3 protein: CASNGETPEKLFF

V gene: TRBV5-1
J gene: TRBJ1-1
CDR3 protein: CASSSGTGDVAFF

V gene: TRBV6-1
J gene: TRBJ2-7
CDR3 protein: CASSDPTWTGSHEQYF

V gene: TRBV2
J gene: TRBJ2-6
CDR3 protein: CAEFNRGANVLTF

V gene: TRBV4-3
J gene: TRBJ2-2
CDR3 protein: CASSQDVGSTGELFF

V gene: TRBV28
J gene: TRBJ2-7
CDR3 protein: CASSSDSYEQYF

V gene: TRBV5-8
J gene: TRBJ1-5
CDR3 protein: CASSGGSNQPQHF

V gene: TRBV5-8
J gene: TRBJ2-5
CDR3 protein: CASSLEWGVQETQYF

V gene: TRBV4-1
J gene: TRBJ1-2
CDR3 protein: CASSQDPQGAQSYGYTF

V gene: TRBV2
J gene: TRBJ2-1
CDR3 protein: CASSGRLAGGYHNEQFF

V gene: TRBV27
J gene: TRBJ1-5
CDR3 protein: CASSDRGNNQPQHF

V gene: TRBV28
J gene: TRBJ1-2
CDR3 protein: CASSSGQGWGYTF

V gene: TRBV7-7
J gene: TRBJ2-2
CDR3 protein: CASSPRGGPGTGELFF

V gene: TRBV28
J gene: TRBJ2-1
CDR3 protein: CASSSTLQREGTTYNEQFF